This T cell receptor beta chain was identified in a study of CD8 T cells in ankylosing spondylitis. Regarding the study as a whole: There was a TCR beta motif, made of fewer than 10 highly homologous variants, that appeared characteristic of ankylosing spondylitis blood.

TCRdb re-called the 5' RACE reads through MiXCR, storing one row per CDR3 protein. Of roughly 700,000 distinct CDR3 sequences listed, about 20% were seen once; the top ten hold approximately 18%. About this clonotype: Its specificity is not known.

This CDR3 is 13 amino acids long. Trimming shortened V by 9 bases and J by 5 bases, and 16 bases separated the two germline ends. CDR1 is SNHLY and CDR2 is FYNNEI in the germline V gene. The specimen sequenced was blood, either unsorted or a sorted T cell fraction (not recorded which). This receptor was taken from a male donor with ankylosing spondylitis. The V call is TRBV2, the J call TRBJ1-1, with unresolved D. The CDR3 region is CARTVDGGTEAFF. CDR3 in DNA: TGTGCCAGGACCGTTGACGGTGGGACTGAAGCTTTCTTT. The whole variable domain, remainder taken from reference TRBV2 and TRBJ1-1, is EPEVTQTPSHQVTQMGQEVILRCVPISNHLYFYWYRQILGQKVEFLVSFYNNEISEKSEIFDDQFSVERPDGSNFTLKIRSTKLEDSAMYFCARTVDGGTEAFFGQGTRLTVV.